The rows below give T cell receptor beta chains drawn from one sample of a study of T cell repertoires in cytomegalovirus infection. TCRdb reanalysed the reads using MiXCR and keeps one entry per CDR3 protein. This table has around 490,000 distinct CDR3 sequences, more than 25% appearing once. Sequenced material: PBMCs. These receptors originate from a human donor in good health (CMV status not recorded). Some clones in this sample may be carry-over from other donors' samples. The CDR3 runs from the conserved cysteine through the conserved F or W.

j_call,v_call,cdr3_aa
TRBJ2-3,TRBV7-2,CASSLAGISTDTQYF
TRBJ2-7,TRBV7-9,CASSLASGGAYEQYF
TRBJ1-6,TRBV27,CASTSPDRGGSPLHF
TRBJ1-2,TRBV9,CASSVGYAGGPLNYGYTF
TRBJ1-1,TRBV12-3/TRBV12-4,CASSYRERTEAFF
TRBJ1-2,TRBV4-3,CASSQDGGVIGYTF
TRBJ2-2,TRBV30,CAWRYLTGELFF
TRBJ2-2,TRBV25-1,CASSELSGDGELFF
TRBJ2-1,TRBV24-1,CATSDYIAASYNEQFF
TRBJ2-2,TRBV2,CASSEWGGNTGELFF
TRBJ2-2,TRBV6-5,CASSPQAGAMYPGELFF
TRBJ2-6,TRBV7-9,CASSFQGSGANVLTF
TRBJ1-5,TRBV28,CASRQGGNQPQHF
TRBJ1-1,TRBV7-2,CASSTYRVGTEAFF
TRBJ2-7,TRBV28,CASLGLAGAYEQYF
TRBJ2-5,TRBV9,CASSATPSSARETQYF
TRBJ1-5,TRBV12-3/TRBV12-4,CASSEPRVSQPQHF
TRBJ2-4,TRBV7-2,CASSFELAKNIQYF
TRBJ1-6,TRBV12-3/TRBV12-4,CASSFSGTGNSPLHF
TRBJ2-5,TRBV12-3/TRBV12-4,CASSLVSPGQETQYF
TRBJ1-4,TRBV4-1,CASSPLGEKLFF
TRBJ2-2,TRBV4-2,CASSQDQTSGSGGELFF
TRBJ2-1,TRBV7-9,CASSLIQGEGEQFF
TRBJ2-2,TRBV30,CAWSNRRGGELFF
TRBJ1-5,TRBV19,CASSRSSGTGIGQPQHF
TRBJ1-5,TRBV15,CATSRDGLGTQPQHF
TRBJ1-3,TRBV11-2,CASSLDGMAGNTIYF